This TCR beta chain emerged from a study of radiation and T cells in renal cell carcinoma. Using immunoSEQ multiplex PCR, the repertoire was profiled, and TCRdb retains in-frame clones only, with some absent. The table has 22,000 or so clones, 40% to 55% seen once; the top ten hold 16%. General study findings and limits: Baseline intratumoral clonotype presence is unknown without pretreatment biopsies.

The CDR3 is 12 amino acids long, termini counted. The germline CDR1 and CDR2 sequences are MNHNY and SVGAGI (reference sequence). Indicated treatment: 15 Gy SBRT to primary tumor, nephrectomy 4 weeks later. As to this clone: Its antigen is currently unknown. Likely a read error: the CDR3 ends without its conserved phenylalanine or tryptophan. Because the CDR3's place on the DNA is in doubt, the DNA is left out and the CDR3 is given as listed by TCRdb.

This material consisted of tumor tissue, taken from a patient whose treatment included radiotherapy and nephrectomy. The receptor was derived from a woman between 50 and 59 years old with renal cell carcinoma. The V call is TRBV6-6, the J call TRBJ2-3. The CDR3 sequence: CASSYRPFSPLP.